The rows below give T cell receptor beta chains drawn from one sample of a study of T cell responses to AZD1222 COVID-19 vaccine. Profiled with immunoSEQ multiplex PCR; TCRdb holds only in-frame clones, not every one. The sample includes tens of thousands of clones, more than 85% of them seen just once. The source was peripheral blood, collected 28 days after the second AZD1222 dose. The receptors derive from an adult who received the AZD1222 COVID-19 vaccine. Both conserved end residues are part of each CDR3. D genes are given only for firm matches. Size values are once, few and many counts, or a class for expanded clones, and some rows have none.

v_call,clone_size,j_call,d_call,cdr3_length,cdr3_nt,cdr3_aa
TRBV10-3,-,TRBJ1-5,TRBD1,13,TGTGCCATCAGTAAGGACAGGGATCAGCCCCAGCATTTT,CAISKDRDQPQHF
TRBV28,-,TRBJ2-1,TRBD1,15,TGTGCCAGCAGTTTGACACAACAGGGGGCAGGGGAGCAGTTCTTC,CASSLTQQGAGEQFF
TRBV6-2/TRBV6-3,-,TRBJ1-1,-,14,TGTGCCAGCAGTTACCCTACCAGGGGCACTGAAGCTTTCTTT,CASSYPTRGTEAFF
TRBV5-1,-,TRBJ1-4,-,16,TGCGCCAGCAGCTTGGTCTCAGCAGCAACTAATGAAAAACTGTTTTTT,CASSLVSAATNEKLFF
TRBV18,once,TRBJ2-7,-,14,TGTGCCAGCTCACCACCGCAGGGTTTTGGGGAGCAGTACTTC,CASSPPQGFGEQYF
TRBV12-5,once,TRBJ1-5,TRBD1,15,TGTGCTAGTGGTTTGGACGGACAGGTTTATCAGCCCCAGCATTTT,CASGLDGQVYQPQHF
TRBV5-4,once,TRBJ1-1,TRBD1,16,TGTGCCAGCAGCGAAACGATAGGGGGCTCAAATACTGAAGCTTTCTTT,CASSETIGGSNTEAFF
TRBV10-3,-,TRBJ2-7,-,10,TGTGCCATCGGGACCGGTGAGCAGTACTTC,CAIGTGEQYF
TRBV19,-,TRBJ1-5,-,14,TGTGCCAGTAACCCCCGGGACCCCAATCAGCCCCAGCATTTT,CASNPRDPNQPQHF
TRBV5-1,-,TRBJ1-1,-,17,TGCGCCAGCAGCATCCCTCGGCTTGGCAGCCTAAGGACTGAAGCTTTCTTT,CASSIPRLGSLRTEAFF
TRBV30,-,TRBJ1-3,-,15,TGTGCCTGTACGATCAAGCCTTTCTCTGGAAACACCATATATTTT,CACTIKPFSGNTIYF
TRBV27,-,TRBJ2-7,-,14,TGTGCCAGCAGTTTACGGGACAACTCCTACGAGCAGTACTTC,CASSLRDNSYEQYF
TRBV11-2,-,TRBJ1-2,TRBD1,14,TGTGCCAGCAGCCCCCGACAGGGAGGGGATGGCTACACCTTC,CASSPRQGGDGYTF
TRBV9,-,TRBJ1-1,-,16,TGTGCCAGCAGCGCCACAAGAGGGGGGTTGGTGGCTGAAGCTTTCTTT,CASSATRGGLVAEAFF
TRBV5-1,-,TRBJ1-2,-,13,TGCGCCAGCAGCACCGCAGAACACTATGGCTACACCTTC,CASSTAEHYGYTF
TRBV9,many,TRBJ1-1,-,14,TGTGCCAGCAGCGTAGCATACAGATACACTGAAGCTTTCTTT,CASSVAYRYTEAFF
TRBV4-1,-,TRBJ2-4,-,16,TGCGCCAGCAGCCAAGTGTGGGGACTAGCCAAAAACATTCAGTACTTC,CASSQVWGLAKNIQYF
TRBV6-4,-,TRBJ2-7,TRBD2,14,TGTGCCAGCAGTGACGGGACTAGCGGGAGCGAGCAGTACTTC,CASSDGTSGSEQYF
TRBV3-1/TRBV3-2,-,TRBJ2-3,TRBD2,18,TGTGCCAGCAGCCCAGGACTAGCGGGAGGCGGTTTAGGTGATACGCAGTATTTT,CASSPGLAGGGLGDTQYF
TRBV10-1,-,TRBJ1-2,TRBD1,15,TGCGCCAGCAGTGACCCCGGGACAGCTTTTTGGGGCTACACCTTC,CASSDPGTAFWGYTF
TRBV6-2/TRBV6-3,-,TRBJ2-7,-,15,TGTGCCAGCAGCGGACCAGCTGGAGCCTCCTACGAGCAGTACTTC,CASSGPAGASYEQYF
TRBV3-1/TRBV3-2,-,TRBJ2-7,TRBD1,16,TGTGCCAGCAGCCTATCCTCATGGGGACAGCCCTACGAGCAGTACTTC,CASSLSSWGQPYEQYF
TRBV6-2/TRBV6-3,-,TRBJ2-2,-,11,TGTGCCAGCAGTTACATCGGGGAGCTGTTTTTT,CASSYIGELFF
TRBV3-1/TRBV3-2,-,TRBJ2-7,-,13,TGTGCCAGCAGCCAGCAGGCTCCCTACGAGCAGTACTTC,CASSQQAPYEQYF
TRBV4-1,-,TRBJ1-2,-,13,TGCGCCAGCAGCCAAGATTTGGAGGCCCGCTACACCTTC,CASSQDLEARYTF
TRBV6-2/TRBV6-3,once,TRBJ2-1,TRBD2,17,TGTGCCAGCAGTTACGCGGGTCCGGGAGGGCTCTACAATGAGCAGTTCTTC,CASSYAGPGGLYNEQFF
TRBV19,-,TRBJ2-6,-,17,TGTGCCAGTAGTCCAAGGGTTGGAGGGGACGGGGCCAACGTCCTGACTTTC,CASSPRVGGDGANVLTF
TRBV5-6,once,TRBJ1-1,-,13,TGTGCCAGCAGCCCGGATCTGAACACTGAAGCTTTCTTT,CASSPDLNTEAFF
TRBV5-8,-,TRBJ2-7,-,12,TGTGCCAGCAGCTTGGTCCGATACGAGCAGTACTTC,CASSLVRYEQYF
TRBV11-3,-,TRBJ2-1,-,15,TGTGCCAGCAGTTTCGGGCAGAGCTCCTACAATGAGCAGTTCTTC,CASSFGQSSYNEQFF
TRBV27,-,TRBJ2-1,TRBD2,16,TGTGCCAGCAGTTTATTCGCTAGCGGGAGCCGCAATGAGCAGTTCTTC,CASSLFASGSRNEQFF
TRBV19,-,TRBJ1-4,-,15,TGTGCCAGTAGTATCCACCTAACAACTAATGAAAAACTGTTTTTT,CASSIHLTTNEKLFF
TRBV10-2,-,TRBJ2-7,-,17,TGCGCCAGCAGTGTGATTACGGGGACCCACTTTACCTACGAGCAGTACTTC,CASSVITGTHFTYEQYF
TRBV6-5,-,TRBJ2-3,TRBD2,13,TGTGCCAGCATGCGGGAGGGCCTTAGTACGCAGTATTTT,CASMREGLSTQYF
TRBV11-2,-,TRBJ1-1,-,13,TGTGCCAGCAGCTTGGACAGGAACACTGAAGCTTTCTTT,CASSLDRNTEAFF
TRBV29-1,-,TRBJ2-1,TRBD2,14,TGCAGCGTCGCTAAGTTGGCGGGAGTTGATGAGCAGTTCTTC,CSVAKLAGVDEQFF
TRBV5-6,once,TRBJ2-4,TRBD2,13,TGTGCCAGCAGCTGGGCGGGAGAGGGCATTCAGTACTTC,CASSWAGEGIQYF
TRBV27,-,TRBJ2-2,TRBD2,13,TGTGCCAGCAGATACAGCGGGGCCGGGGAGCTGTTTTTT,CASRYSGAGELFF
TRBV19,-,TRBJ2-2,TRBD1,14,TGTGCCAGTAGTATCGACAGGGGAGACGGGGAGCTGTTTTTT,CASSIDRGDGELFF
TRBV3-1/TRBV3-2,-,TRBJ2-7,TRBD2,18,TGTGCCAGCAGCCCAGGACTAGCGGGAGTCATAGAGACCTACGAGCAGTACTTC,CASSPGLAGVIETYEQYF
TRBV19,-,TRBJ1-1,-,16,TGTGCCAGTACCCTCCACTCGGCCGAACGGAACACTGAAGCTTTCTTT,CASTLHSAERNTEAFF
TRBV6-2/TRBV6-3,-,TRBJ2-6,TRBD1,16,TGTGCCAGCAGTTACCGACAGGGCTCTGGGGCCAACGTCCTGACTTTC,CASSYRQGSGANVLTF
TRBV9,-,TRBJ2-6,-,15,TGTGCCAGCAGCGTAGGCGGCTCTGGGGCCAACGTCCTGACTTTC,CASSVGGSGANVLTF
TRBV11-3,-,TRBJ2-6,-,16,TGTGCCAGCAGCTTACGTACCACTACTGGGGCCAACGTCCTGACTTTC,CASSLRTTTGANVLTF
TRBV15,-,TRBJ2-7,-,15,TGTGCCACCAGCAGAGATCAGGGGCTTGGGGCCGAGCAGTACTTC,CATSRDQGLGAEQYF
TRBV19,once,TRBJ1-5,-,17,TGTGCCAGTAGTATTAGGGGGGGAGGGTCGAGCAATCAGCCCCAGCATTTT,CASSIRGGGSSNQPQHF
TRBV11-3,-,TRBJ2-1,TRBD2,16,TGTGCCAGCAGCTTAGATCCGACTAGCGGGAGTAATGAGCAGTTCTTC,CASSLDPTSGSNEQFF
TRBV10-3,-,TRBJ1-1,-,12,TGTGCCATCAGTGACCGGAACACTGAAGCTTTCTTT,CAISDRNTEAFF
TRBV28,-,TRBJ2-5,-,11,TGTGCCAGCAACAGCCAAGAGACCCAGTACTTC,CASNSQETQYF
TRBV23-1,-,TRBJ2-2,TRBD2,17,TGCGCCAGCAGTCAATCGAGGCTAGCGGGAGGTACCGGGGAGCTGTTTTTT,CASSQSRLAGGTGELFF
TRBV4-3,-,TRBJ2-3,TRBD2,16,TGCGCCAGCAGCCACAAACTAGCGGGAGGTTCGGATACGCAGTATTTT,CASSHKLAGGSDTQYF
TRBV7-2,-,TRBJ2-1,-,13,TGTGCCAGCAGAAAACCCGGCTTCGATGAGCAGTTCTTC,CASRKPGFDEQFF
TRBV19,-,TRBJ1-2,-,15,TGTGCCAGTAGTATAGGATCCCAGGCAAGACGTGGCTACACCTTC,CASSIGSQARRGYTF
TRBV19,-,TRBJ1-2,-,16,TGTGCCAGTAGCAAGGGCGAGGGCAGCTTTGACTATGGCTACACCTTC,CASSKGEGSFDYGYTF
TRBV10-1,-,TRBJ2-5,-,20,TGCGCCAGCAGTGAGTCGATAGGGGGGAAAATACAGGGTGACGAGGAGACCCAGTACTTC,CASSESIGGKIQGDEETQYF
TRBV15,-,TRBJ1-1,TRBD1,15,TGTGCCACCAGCAGAGCCGACAGGGCCGAACCTGAAGCTTTCTTT,CATSRADRAEPEAFF
TRBV5-4,-,TRBJ2-1,TRBD1,16,TGTGCCAGCAGTTTGGTTTGGCAGGGGGCCTACAATGAGCAGTTCTTC,CASSLVWQGAYNEQFF
TRBV5-1,-,TRBJ2-1,TRBD2,15,TGCGCCAGCAGTCCAGGACTAGCGGCCTCGACGGAGCAGTTCTTC,CASSPGLAASTEQFF
TRBV7-9,few,TRBJ1-2,-,13,TGTGCCAGCAGCTTAGAAGAATACTATGGCTACACCTTC,CASSLEEYYGYTF